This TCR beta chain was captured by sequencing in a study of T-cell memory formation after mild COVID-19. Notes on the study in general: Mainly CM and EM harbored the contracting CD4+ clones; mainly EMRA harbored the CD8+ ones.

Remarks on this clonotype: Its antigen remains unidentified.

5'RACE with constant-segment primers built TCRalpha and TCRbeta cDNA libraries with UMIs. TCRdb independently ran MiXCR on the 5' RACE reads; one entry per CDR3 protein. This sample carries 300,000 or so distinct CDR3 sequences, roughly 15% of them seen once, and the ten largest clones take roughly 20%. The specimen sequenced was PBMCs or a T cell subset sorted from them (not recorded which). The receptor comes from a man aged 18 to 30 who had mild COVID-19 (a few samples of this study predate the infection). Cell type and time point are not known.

CDR3 amino acids: CASSTGGNSYEQYF. In DNA, the CDR3 is TGTGCCAGCAGTACCGGGGGGAACTCCTACGAGCAGTACTTC. The V call is TRBV25-1, the J call TRBJ2-7; TRBD2 agrees at 7 bases. The CDR3 is made up of 14 amino acids. The ends lost 5 bases at V and 0 bases at J; junction bases unmatched: 4. Germline V gene lookup returns CDR1 MGHDK and CDR2 SYGVNS.